This T cell receptor beta chain is drawn from a study of OX40 agonist ivuxolimab in advanced cancers. The CDR3 has 15 amino acids. Trimming cost V 2 bases and J 4 bases, with 14 bases left between them. Germline-derived CDR1 and CDR2 are SGHTA and FQGNSA. Profiled with immunoSEQ multiplex PCR; TCRdb holds only in-frame clones, not every one. The sample holds tens of thousands of clones, roughly 90% seen once. V and J are TRBV7-2 and TRBJ2-5; D is perhaps TRBD1 (6 bases). The clonotype comes from an adult with an advanced solid tumor such as melanoma, head and neck, liver or kidney cancer. The sequencing used CD4+ or CD8+ T cells sorted from blood, collected in a trial of the OX40 agonist ivuxolimab. The CDR3, as DNA: TGTGCCAGCAGCTTACTTAACAGGGTTCGAGAGACCCAGTACTTC. This sequence encodes CASSLLNRVRETQYF.